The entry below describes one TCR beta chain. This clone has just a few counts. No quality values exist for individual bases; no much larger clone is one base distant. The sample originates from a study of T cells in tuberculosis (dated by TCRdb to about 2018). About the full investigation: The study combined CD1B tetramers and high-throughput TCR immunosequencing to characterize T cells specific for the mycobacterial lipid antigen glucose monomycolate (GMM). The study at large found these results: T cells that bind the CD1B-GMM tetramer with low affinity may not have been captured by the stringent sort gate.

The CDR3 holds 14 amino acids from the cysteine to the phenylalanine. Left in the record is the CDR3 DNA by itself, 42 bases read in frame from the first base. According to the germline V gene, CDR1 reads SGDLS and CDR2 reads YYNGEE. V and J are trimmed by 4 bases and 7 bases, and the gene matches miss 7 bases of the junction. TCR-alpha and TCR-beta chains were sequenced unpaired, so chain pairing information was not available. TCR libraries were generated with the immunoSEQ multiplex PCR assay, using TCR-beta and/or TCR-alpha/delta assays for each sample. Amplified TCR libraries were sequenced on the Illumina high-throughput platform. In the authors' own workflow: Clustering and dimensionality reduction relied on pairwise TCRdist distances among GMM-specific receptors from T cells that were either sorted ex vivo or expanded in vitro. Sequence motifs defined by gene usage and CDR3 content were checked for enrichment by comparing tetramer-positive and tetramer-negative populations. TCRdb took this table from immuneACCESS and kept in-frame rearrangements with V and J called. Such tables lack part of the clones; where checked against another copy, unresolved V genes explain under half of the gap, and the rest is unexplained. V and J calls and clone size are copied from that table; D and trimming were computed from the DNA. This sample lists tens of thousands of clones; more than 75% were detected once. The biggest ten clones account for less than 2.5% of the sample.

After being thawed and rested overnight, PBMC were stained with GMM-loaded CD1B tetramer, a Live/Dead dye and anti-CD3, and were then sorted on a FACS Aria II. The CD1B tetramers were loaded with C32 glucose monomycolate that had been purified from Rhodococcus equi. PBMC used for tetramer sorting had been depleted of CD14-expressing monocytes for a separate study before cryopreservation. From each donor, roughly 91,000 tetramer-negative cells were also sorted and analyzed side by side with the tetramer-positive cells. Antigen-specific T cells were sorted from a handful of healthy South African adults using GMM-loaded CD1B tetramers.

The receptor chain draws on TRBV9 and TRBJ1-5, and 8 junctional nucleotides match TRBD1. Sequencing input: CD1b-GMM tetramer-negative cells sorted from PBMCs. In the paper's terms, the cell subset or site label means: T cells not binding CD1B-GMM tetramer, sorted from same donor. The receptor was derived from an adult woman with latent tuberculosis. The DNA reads TGTGCCAGCAGCCGGACAGGGACGGGGCAGCCCCAGCATTTT. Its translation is CASSRTGTGQPQHF.